The T cell receptor beta chain described here comes from a study of cytomegalovirus exposure and HLA in healthy donors. With regard to this clone: What it recognizes is unknown.

Germline V lookup: CDR1 SGHNT, CDR2 YENEEA. With V trimmed by 5 bases and J by 5 bases, 9 bases remained unmatched. The CDR3 extends over 16 amino acids. Findings and caveats of the study: TCR beta V- and J-gene trimming was later associated with a missense DCLRE1C variant. Later, TCR association rates were found to vary by HLA locus, highest for DRB1 and lowest for HLA-C. There were some public TCRs occurring in many donors, but most TCR sequences were rare.

Researchers ran the PCR with 60 Vbeta and 13 Jbeta primers. Using immunoSEQ multiplex PCR, the repertoire was profiled, and TCRdb retains in-frame clones only, with some absent. In the table there are about 180,000 clones, over 65% of which are singletons. Sequences were obtained from PBMCs. V is TRBV11-3 and J is TRBJ2-7; 13 bases fit TRBD2. This clonotype was sampled from a man between 18 and 29 years old in good health and CMV-seronegative. CDR3 sequence reads: CASSPGLAGNGDEQYF. CDR3 sequence (DNA): TGTGCCAGCAGCCCGGGACTAGCGGGAAACGGCGACGAGCAGTACTTC.